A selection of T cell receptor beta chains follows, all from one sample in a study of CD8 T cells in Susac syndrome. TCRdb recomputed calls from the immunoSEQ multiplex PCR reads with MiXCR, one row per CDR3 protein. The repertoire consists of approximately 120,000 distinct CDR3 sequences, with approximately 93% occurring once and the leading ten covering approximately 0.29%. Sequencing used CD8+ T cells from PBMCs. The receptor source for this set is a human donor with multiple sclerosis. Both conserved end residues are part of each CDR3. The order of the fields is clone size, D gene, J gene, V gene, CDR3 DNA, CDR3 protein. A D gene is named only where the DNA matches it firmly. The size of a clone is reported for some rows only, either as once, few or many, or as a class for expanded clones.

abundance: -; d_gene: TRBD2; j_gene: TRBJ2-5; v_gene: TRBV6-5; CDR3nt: TGTGCCAGCAGTTACCTAGCGGGAGCCAACCAAGAGACCCAGTACTTC; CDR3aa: CASSYLAGANQETQYF
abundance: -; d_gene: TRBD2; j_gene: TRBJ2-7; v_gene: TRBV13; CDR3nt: TGTGCCAGCAGCCCCTCGGGGAGGGGCGAGCAGTACTTC; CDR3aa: CASSPSGRGEQYF
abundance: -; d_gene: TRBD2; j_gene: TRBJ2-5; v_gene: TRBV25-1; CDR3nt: TGTGCCAGCAGAGTAGCGGGGGGTTCGGCAGAGACCCAGTACTTC; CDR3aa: CASRVAGGSAETQYF
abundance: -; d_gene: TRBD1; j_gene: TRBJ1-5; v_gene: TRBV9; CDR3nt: TGTGCCAGCAGCGTAGCGGAGGGGGCTGGGCAGCCCCAGCATTTT; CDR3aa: CASSVAEGAGQPQHF
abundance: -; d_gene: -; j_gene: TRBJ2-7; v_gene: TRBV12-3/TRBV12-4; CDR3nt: TGTGCCAGCAGTCCAAGGGGGGCGCGGCAGTACTTC; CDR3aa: CASSPRGARQYF
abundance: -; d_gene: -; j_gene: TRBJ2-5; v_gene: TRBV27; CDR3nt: TGTGCCAGCAGTAGCCCGGGGACTCCACAAGAGACCCAGTACTTC; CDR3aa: CASSSPGTPQETQYF
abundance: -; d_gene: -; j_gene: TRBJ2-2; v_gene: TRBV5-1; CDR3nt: TGCGCCAGCAGCTCGGAGTCTTGGCTCAACGCGAACACCGGGGAGCTGTTTTTT; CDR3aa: CASSSESWLNANTGELFF
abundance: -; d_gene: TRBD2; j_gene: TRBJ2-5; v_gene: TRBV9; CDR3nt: TGTGCCAGCAGCGTGGGGACTAGCTCGTCTGGGACCCAGTACTTC; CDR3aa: CASSVGTSSSGTQYF
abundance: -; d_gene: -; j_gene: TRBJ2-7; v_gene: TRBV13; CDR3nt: TGTGCCAGCAGCTTGGCGGAGTTAGCTTACGAGCAGTACTTC; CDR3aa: CASSLAELAYEQYF
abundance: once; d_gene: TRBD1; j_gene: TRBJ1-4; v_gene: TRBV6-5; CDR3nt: TGTGCCAGCAGTGGGTTAGGGACAGGGGAAAAACTGTTTTTT; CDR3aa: CASSGLGTGEKLFF
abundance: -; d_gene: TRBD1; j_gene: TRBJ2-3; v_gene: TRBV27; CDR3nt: TGTGCCAGCCTATTTCCCCTGGGACAGGGGTGGCTGTCGACAGATACGCAGTATTTT; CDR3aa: CASLFPLGQGWLSTDTQYF
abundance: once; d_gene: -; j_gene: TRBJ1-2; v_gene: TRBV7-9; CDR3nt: TGTGCCAGCAGCGCTCCCGGGGGCGTGAGAGGCTACACCTTC; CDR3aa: CASSAPGGVRGYTF
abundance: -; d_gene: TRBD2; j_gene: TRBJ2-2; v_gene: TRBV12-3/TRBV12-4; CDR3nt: TGTGCCAGCAGTTTCCCTAGCGGGAGGGCGGACGGGGAGCTGTTTTTT; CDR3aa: CASSFPSGRADGELFF
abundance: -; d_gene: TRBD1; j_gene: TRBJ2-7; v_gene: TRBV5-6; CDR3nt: TGTGCCAGCAGCTTGGAAGGGGGCGGCGAGCAGTACTTC; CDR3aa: CASSLEGGGEQYF
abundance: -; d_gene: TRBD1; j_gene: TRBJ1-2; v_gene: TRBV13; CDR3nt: TGTGCCAGCAGCCTCGGACAGGGCCTCAGCTATGGCTACACCTTC; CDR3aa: CASSLGQGLSYGYTF
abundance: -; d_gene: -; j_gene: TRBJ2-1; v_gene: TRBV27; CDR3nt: TGTGCCAGCAGTTCCCCTAGTTGGGATGAGCAGTTCTTC; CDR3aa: CASSSPSWDEQFF
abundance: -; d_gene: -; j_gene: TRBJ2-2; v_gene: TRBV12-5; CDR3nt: TGTGCTAGTGAGGGGATACACCAAAACACCGGGGAGCTGTTTTTT; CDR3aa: CASEGIHQNTGELFF
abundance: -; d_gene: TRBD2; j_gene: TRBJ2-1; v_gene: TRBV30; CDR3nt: TGTGCCTGCGACCCCCGACTAGCGACTGCCAATGAGCAGTTCTTC; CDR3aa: CACDPRLATANEQFF
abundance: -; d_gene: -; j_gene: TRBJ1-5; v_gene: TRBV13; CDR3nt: TGTGCCAGCACCTTAGGCAATCAGCCCCAGCATTTT; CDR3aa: CASTLGNQPQHF
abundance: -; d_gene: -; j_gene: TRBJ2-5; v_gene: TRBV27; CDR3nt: TGTGCCAGCAGTCTTAACAGGGCGGGGGAGACCCAGTACTTC; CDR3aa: CASSLNRAGETQYF
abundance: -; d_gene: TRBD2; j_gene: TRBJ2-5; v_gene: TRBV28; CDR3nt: TGTGCCAGCAGTCGAACGGCTAGCGGGAGGTTCTGGGAGACCCAGTACTTC; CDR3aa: CASSRTASGRFWETQYF
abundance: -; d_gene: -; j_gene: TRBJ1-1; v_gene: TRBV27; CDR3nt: TGTGCCAGCAGTTTAGCCAGGAACACTAAAGCTTTCTTT; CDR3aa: CASSLARNTKAFF
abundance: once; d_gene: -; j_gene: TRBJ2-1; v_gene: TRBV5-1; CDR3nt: TGCGCCAGCAGCTTTGGAGGGGGGGGCAATGAGCAGTTCTTC; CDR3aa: CASSFGGGGNEQFF
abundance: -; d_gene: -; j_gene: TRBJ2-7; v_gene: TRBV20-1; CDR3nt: TGCAGTGCCCTCCCCGACAGCGCCACCCCCTACGAGCAGTACTTC; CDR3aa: CSALPDSATPYEQYF
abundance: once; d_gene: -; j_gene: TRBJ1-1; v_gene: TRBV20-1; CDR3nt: TGCAGTGCTAACCGAGACGGCATGAACACTGAAGCTTTCTTT; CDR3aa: CSANRDGMNTEAFF
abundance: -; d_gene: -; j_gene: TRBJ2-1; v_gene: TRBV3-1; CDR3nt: TGTGCCAGCAGCCAAGAAAGGGGGGCCTATGAGCAGTTCTTC; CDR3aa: CASSQERGAYEQFF
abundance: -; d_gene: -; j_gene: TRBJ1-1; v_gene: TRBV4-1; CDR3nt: TGCGCCAGCAGCCAACTGATGGGAAACACTGAAGCTTTCTTT; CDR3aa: CASSQLMGNTEAFF
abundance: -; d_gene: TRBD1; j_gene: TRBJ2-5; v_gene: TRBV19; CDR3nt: TGTGCCAGTATCAAACGGGACAGGCCCCCAGAGACCCAGTACTTC; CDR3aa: CASIKRDRPPETQYF
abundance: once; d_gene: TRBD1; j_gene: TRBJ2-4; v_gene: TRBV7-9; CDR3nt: TGTGCCAGCAGCCGCCGGGACAGGAGTAACATTCAGTACTTC; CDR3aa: CASSRRDRSNIQYF
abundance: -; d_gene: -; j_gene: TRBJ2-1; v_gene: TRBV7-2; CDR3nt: TGTGCCAGCAGCTTAGTCTTAGGGACCGGAAACAATGAGCAGTTCTTC; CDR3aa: CASSLVLGTGNNEQFF
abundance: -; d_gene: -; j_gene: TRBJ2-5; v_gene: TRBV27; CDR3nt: TGTGCCAGCAGTTCGCAGGGGGGTCTGGAGACCCAGTACTTC; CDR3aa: CASSSQGGLETQYF
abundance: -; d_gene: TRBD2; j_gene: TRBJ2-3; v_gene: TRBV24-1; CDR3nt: TGTGCCACCCGCAGTTCTAGCGGGAGTTCAGATACGCAGTATTTT; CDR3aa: CATRSSSGSSDTQYF
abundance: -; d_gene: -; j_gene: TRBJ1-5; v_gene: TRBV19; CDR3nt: TGTGGGACTGGAGGGGCGGAGGGGCCCCAGCATTTT; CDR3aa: CGTGGAEGPQHF
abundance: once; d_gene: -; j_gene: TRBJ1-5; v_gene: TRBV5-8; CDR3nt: TGTGCCAGCAGCTTGGCCCTAGTTCAGCCCCAGCATTTT; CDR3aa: CASSLALVQPQHF
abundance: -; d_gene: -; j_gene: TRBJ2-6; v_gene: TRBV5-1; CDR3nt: TGCGCCAGCAGCTCCCCAGGGCGAACTGGGGCCAACGTCCTGACTTTC; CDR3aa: CASSSPGRTGANVLTF
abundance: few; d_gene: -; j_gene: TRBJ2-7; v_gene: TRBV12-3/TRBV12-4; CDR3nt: TGTGCCAGCAGTCCCTCCCCTTCACAGGGCCACGAGCAGTACTTC; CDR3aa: CASSPSPSQGHEQYF
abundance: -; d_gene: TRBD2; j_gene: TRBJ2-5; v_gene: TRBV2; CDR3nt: TGTGCCAGCAGTAGAAGGCTAGCGGGCGACCAAGAGACCCAGTACTTC; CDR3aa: CASSRRLAGDQETQYF
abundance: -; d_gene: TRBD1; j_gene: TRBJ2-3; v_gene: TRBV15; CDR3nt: TGTGCCACCAGCAGCCGACAGGGAACAGATACGCAGTATTTT; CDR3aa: CATSSRQGTDTQYF
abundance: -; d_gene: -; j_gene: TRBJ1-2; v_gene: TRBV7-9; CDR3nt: TGTGCCAGCAGCGTTGGACTGGATGGCTACACCTTC; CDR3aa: CASSVGLDGYTF
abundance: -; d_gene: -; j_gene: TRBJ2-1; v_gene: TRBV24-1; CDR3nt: TGTGCCACCGGGGCCGACAATGAGCAGTTCTTC; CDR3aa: CATGADNEQFF
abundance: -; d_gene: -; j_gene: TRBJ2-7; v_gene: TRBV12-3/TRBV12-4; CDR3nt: TGTGCCAGCAGTTCCCCTCCCCAGGGGGGGGCCTACGAGCAGTACTTC; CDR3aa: CASSSPPQGGAYEQYF
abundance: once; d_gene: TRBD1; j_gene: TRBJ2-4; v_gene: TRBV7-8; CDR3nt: TGTGCCAGCAGCTTACTGGGACAGGGGGGGTTGCTAGCCAAAAACATTCAGTACTTC; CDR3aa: CASSLLGQGGLLAKNIQYF
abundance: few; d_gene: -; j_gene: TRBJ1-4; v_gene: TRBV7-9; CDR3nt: TGTGCCAGCAGCCTGGGTTTTGATGAAAAACTGTTTTTT; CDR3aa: CASSLGFDEKLFF
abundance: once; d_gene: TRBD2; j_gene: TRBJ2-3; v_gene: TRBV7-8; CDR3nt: TGTGCCAGCAGCCTGACTAGCGGGGGTATGGCGGTATCCACAGATACGCAGTATTTT; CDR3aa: CASSLTSGGMAVSTDTQYF
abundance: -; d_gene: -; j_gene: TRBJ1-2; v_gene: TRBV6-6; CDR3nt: TGTGCCAGCCTCGTGGAGGGGCCCTATGGCTACACCTTC; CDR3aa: CASLVEGPYGYTF
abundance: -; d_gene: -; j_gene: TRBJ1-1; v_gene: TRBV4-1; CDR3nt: TGCGCCAGCAGCCAAGTTGTTGGCAGGGCGACTGAAGCTTTCTTT; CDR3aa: CASSQVVGRATEAFF
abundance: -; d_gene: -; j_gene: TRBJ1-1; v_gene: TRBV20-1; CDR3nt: TGCAGTGCTACGGCCCTTGGGGAGCACACTGAAGCTTTCTTT; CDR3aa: CSATALGEHTEAFF
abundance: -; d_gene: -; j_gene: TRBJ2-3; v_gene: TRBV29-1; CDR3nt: TGCAGCGTTGAGGAGGGGGCGCAGGGAGATACGCAGTATTTT; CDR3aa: CSVEEGAQGDTQYF
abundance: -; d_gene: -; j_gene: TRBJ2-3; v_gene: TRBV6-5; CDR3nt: TGTGCCAGCAGTTGGGGGGATCCGACTGGGGGTACGCAGTATTTT; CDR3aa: CASSWGDPTGGTQYF